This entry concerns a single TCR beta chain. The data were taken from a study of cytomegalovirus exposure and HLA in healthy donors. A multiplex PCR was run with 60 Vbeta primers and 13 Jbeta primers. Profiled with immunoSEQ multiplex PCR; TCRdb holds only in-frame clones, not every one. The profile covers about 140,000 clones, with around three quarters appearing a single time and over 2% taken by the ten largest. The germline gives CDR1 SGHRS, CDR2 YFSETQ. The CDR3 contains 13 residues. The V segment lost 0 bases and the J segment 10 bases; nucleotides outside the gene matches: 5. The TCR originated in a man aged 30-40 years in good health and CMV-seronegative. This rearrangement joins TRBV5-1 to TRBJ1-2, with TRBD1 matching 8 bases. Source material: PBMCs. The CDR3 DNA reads TGCGCCAGCAGCTTGGGACAGGGGTTTATCTACACCTTC. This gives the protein CASSLGQGFIYTF.